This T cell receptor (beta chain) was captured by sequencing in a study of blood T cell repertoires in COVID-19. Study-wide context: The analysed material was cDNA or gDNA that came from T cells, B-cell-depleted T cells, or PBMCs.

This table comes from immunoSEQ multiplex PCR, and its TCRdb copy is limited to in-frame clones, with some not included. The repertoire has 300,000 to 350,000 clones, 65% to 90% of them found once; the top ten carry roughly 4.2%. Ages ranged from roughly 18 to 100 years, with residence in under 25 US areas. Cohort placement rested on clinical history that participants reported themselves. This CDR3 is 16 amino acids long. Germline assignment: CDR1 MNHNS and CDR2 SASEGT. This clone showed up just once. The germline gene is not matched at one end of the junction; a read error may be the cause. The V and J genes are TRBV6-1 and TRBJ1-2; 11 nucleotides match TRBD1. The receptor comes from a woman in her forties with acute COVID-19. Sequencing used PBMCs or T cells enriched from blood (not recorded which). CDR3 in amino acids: CASTEPGTGGNYGYTF. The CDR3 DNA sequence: TGTGCCAGCACTGAACCCGGGACAGGGGGAAACTATGGCTACACCTTC.